The 9 T cell receptor beta chains below all came from one sample that was sequenced in a study of Graves' ophthalmopathy and Graves' hyperthyroidism. Researchers took RNA transcripts and amplified TCR beta CDR3 regions from them. RT-PCR in the first round used HTBI primers; a second-round multiplex PCR followed. From the multiplex PCR reads, TCRdb called clonotypes with MiXCR, one entry per CDR3 protein. This sample has 650,000 to 900,000 distinct CDR3 sequences, with approximately 40% found just once. The sample comprised peripheral blood. These receptors all stem from an adult man with Graves' ophthalmopathy.

The genes are TRBV19 and TRBJ1-4; weak D call: TRBD1 (6 bases). Germline CDR1 LNHDA, CDR2 SQIVND (reference sequence). The V end lost 6 bases, the J end lost 5 bases, and 13 bases lay between the germline ends. The CDR3 is 14 amino acids. This CDR3 is CASRQQGLNEKLFF. As DNA, the CDR3 is TGTGCCAGTAGACAACAGGGCTTGAATGAAAAACTGTTTTTT.

The V and J genes are TRBV7-2 and TRBJ2-7; 10 bases are shared with TRBD1. CDR1 and CDR2 (germline): SGHTA, FQGNSA. J was trimmed by 5 bases and V by 1 base; bases with no gene match: 5. This CDR3 is 15 amino acids long. The CDR3 loop is CASSLGGQGMNEQYF. The CDR3, as DNA: TGTGCCAGCAGCTTAGGGGGACAGGGGATGAACGAGCAGTACTTC.

The chain uses TRBV20-1 and TRBJ1-2; a weak D match, TRBD1 (5 bases). The CDR3 length is 15 residues. CDR1 and CDR2 from the germline V gene are DFQATT and SNEGSKA (reference sequence). V was cut by 6 bases and J by 4 bases, with 21 bases left in between. The CDR3: CSAKQTDRYSYGYTF. The CDR3 DNA is TGCAGTGCAAAACAAACCGACAGATACTCCTATGGCTACACCTTC.

J is TRBJ2-7 and V is TRBV7-9; no clear D gene. Deletions cut 3 bases from V and 7 bases from J, with 19 bases between. The CDR3 sequence is 15 residues long. Germline CDR1 is SEHNR and CDR2 is FQNEAQ (reference sequence). CDR3 nucleotide sequence: TGTGCCAGCAGCTTGTCCCGCGGCAGCCCCGGGGAGCAGTACTTC. Translated: CASSLSRGSPGEQYF.

The J gene is TRBJ1-3, the V gene TRBV9; D is perhaps TRBD1 (6 bases). This CDR3 is 15 amino acids long. With 1 base removed from V and 4 bases from J, the gap between germline ends came to 12 bases. Germline V lookup: CDR1 SGDLS, CDR2 YYNGEE. The CDR3 spells CASSVTGLGGNTIYF. In nucleotides, the CDR3 is TGTGCCAGCAGCGTAACAGGGTTAGGAGGAAACACCATATATTTT.

The chain joins TRBV2 to TRBJ2-5, with D unresolved. Deletions cut 7 bases from V and 4 bases from J, with 19 bases between. Per germline, CDR1 SNHLY and CDR2 FYNNEI. CDR3 length: 15 amino acids. The CDR3 DNA reads TGTGCCAGCAACTGGGTGGGCTACACCTCAGAGACCCAGTACTTC. It translates to CASNWVGYTSETQYF. Together with reference TRBV2 and TRBJ2-5, the CDR3 gives the full variable domain: EPEVTQTPSHQVTQMGQEVILRCVPISNHLYFYWYRQILGQKVEFLVSFYNNEISEKSEIFDDQFSVERPDGSNFTLKIRSTKLEDSAMYFCASNWVGYTSETQYFGPGTRLLVL.

This clonotype was counted only a few times. The chain has TRBV5-6 and TRBJ1-5; the D gene is possibly TRBD1 (5 bases). Between the trimmed V and J ends, which lost 1 base and 5 bases, there was a span of 13 bases. Germline V gene lookup returns CDR1 SGHDT and CDR2 YYEEEE. The CDR3 has 15 residues. CDR3 in amino acids: CASSLFGGGDQPQHF. In nucleotides, the CDR3 is TGTGCCAGCAGCTTGTTCGGGGGAGGCGATCAGCCCCAGCATTTT.

This clonotype showed up just once. Being one base from a much bigger clone, this may be a read error. No conserved phenylalanine or tryptophan ends this CDR3, so it is likely a read error. The V gene is TRBV9, the J gene TRBJ2-5, with a possible D match to TRBD2 (6 bases). The CDR3 spans 16 residues. V lost 0 bases and J lost 2, with 14 bases in between. Germline V gene lookup returns CDR1 SGDLS and CDR2 YYNGEE. The CDR3 spells CASSVATSIGQETQYL. The CDR3 nucleotides are TGTGCCAGCAGCGTAGCGACTAGTATTGGGCAAGAGACCCAGTACCTC.

The rearrangement links TRBV19 to TRBJ1-1, with TRBD1 identical over 8 bases. With 4 bases clipped from V and 3 bases from J, the junction kept 7 bases outside the gene matches. The germline gives CDR1 LNHDA, CDR2 SQIVND (reference sequence). The CDR3 runs 15 residues. Here the CDR3 DNA reads TGTGCCAGTAGTACAGGACAGGGCGTTGACACTGAAGCTTTCTTT. It yields the protein CASSTGQGVDTEAFF.